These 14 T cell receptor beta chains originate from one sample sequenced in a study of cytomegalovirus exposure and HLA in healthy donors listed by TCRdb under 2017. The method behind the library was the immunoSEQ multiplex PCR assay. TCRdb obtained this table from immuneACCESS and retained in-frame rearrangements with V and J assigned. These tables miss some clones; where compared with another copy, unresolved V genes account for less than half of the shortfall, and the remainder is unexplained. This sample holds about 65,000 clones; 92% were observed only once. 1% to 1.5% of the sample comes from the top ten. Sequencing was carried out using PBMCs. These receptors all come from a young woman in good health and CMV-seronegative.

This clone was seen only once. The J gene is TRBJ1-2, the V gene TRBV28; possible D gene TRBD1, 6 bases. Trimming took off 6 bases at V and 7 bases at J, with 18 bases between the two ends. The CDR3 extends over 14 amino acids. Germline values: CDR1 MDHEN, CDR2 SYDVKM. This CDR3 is CASSLGGGASGYTF. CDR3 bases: TGTGCCAGCAGCCTCGGTGGGGGGGCTTCTGGCTACACCTTC.

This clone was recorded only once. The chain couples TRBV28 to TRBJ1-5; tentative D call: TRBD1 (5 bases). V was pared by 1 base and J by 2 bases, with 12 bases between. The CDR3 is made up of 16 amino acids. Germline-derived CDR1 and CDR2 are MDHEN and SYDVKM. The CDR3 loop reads CASSLFLARGNQPQHF. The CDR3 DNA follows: TGTGCCAGCAGTTTATTCCTCGCCAGGGGCAATCAGCCCCAGCATTTT.

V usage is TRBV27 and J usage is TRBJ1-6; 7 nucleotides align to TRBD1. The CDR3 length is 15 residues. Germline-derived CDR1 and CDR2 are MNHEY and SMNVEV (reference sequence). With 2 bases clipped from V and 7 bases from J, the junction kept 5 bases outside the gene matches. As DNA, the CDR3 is TGTGCCAGCAGTTTAACAGGGGCTAGAAATTCACCCCTCCACTTT. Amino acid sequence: CASSLTGARNSPLHF.

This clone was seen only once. The CDR3 DNA reads as TGTGCCAGTAGTGCCGACAGGGGCCATCCCCAGACCCAGTACTTC. This sequence encodes CASSADRGHPQTQYF. V gene TRBV19 combines with J gene TRBJ2-5; the match to TRBD1 covers 8 bases. This CDR3 is built from 15 residues. Looked up from germline, CDR1 is LNHDA and CDR2 is SQIVND (reference sequence). Unmatched junction bases numbered 11, after V lost 5 bases and J lost 6 bases.

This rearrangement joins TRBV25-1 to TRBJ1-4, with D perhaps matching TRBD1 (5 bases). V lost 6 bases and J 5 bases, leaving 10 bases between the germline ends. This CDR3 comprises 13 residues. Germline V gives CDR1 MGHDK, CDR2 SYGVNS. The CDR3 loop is CASRSPGNEKLFF. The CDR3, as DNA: TGTGCCAGCAGAAGTCCAGGGAATGAAAAACTGTTTTTT. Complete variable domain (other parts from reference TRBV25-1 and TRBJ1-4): EADIYQTPRYLVIGTGKKITLECSQTMGHDKMYWYQQDPGMELHLIHYSYGVNSTEKGDLSSESTVSRIRTEHFPLTLESARPSHTSQYLCASRSPGNEKLFFGSGTQLSVL.

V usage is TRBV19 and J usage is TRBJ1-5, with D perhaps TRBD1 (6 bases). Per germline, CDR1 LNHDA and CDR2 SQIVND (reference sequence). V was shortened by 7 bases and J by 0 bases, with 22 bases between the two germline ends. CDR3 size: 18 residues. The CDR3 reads CASKIAGANYYSNQPQHF. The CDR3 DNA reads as TGTGCCAGTAAGATCGCAGGGGCAAATTATTATAGCAATCAGCCCCAGCATTTT.

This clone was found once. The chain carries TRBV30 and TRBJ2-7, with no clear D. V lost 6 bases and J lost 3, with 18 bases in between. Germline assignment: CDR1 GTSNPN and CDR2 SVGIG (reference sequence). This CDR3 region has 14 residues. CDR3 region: CACHTSTTFYEQYF. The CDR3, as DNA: TGTGCCTGCCACACATCAACCACGTTCTACGAGCAGTACTTC.

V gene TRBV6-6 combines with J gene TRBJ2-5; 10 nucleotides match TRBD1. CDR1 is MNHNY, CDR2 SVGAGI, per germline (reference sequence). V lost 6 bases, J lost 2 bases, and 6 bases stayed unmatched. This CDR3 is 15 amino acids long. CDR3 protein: CASRDRGAGQETQYF. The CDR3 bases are TGTGCCAGCAGGGACAGGGGGGCAGGTCAAGAGACCCAGTACTTC.

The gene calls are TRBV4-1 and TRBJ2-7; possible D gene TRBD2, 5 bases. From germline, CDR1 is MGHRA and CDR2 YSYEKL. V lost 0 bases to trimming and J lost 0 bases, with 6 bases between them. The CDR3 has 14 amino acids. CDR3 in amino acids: CASSQDRGSYEQYF. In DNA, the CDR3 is TGCGCCAGCAGCCAAGATCGGGGCTCCTACGAGCAGTACTTC.

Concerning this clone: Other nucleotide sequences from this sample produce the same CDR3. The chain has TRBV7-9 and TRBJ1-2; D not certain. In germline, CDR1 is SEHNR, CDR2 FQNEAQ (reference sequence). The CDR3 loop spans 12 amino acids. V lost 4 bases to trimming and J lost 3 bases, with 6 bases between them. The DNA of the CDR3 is TGTGCCAGCAGCTCGGGAGACTATGGCTACACCTTC. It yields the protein CASSSGDYGYTF.

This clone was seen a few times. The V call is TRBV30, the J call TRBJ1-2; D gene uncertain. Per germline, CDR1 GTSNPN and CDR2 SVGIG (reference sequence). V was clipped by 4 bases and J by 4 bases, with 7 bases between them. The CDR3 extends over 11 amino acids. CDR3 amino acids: CAWIHVYGYTF. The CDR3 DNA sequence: TGTGCCTGGATACATGTCTATGGCTACACCTTC.

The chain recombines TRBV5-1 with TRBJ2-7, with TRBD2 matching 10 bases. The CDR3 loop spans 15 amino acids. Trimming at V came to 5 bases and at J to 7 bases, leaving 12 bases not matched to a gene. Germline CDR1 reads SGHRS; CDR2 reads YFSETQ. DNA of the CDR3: TGCGCCAGCAGTCCAAGAGCGGGAGGGCCGGAAGAGCAGTACTTC. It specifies CASSPRAGGPEEQYF.

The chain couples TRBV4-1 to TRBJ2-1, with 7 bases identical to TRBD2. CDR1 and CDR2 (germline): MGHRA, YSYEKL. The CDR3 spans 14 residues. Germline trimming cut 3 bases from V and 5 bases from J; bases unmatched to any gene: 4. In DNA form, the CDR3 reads TGCGCCAGCAGCCAGACTAGCCCCAACAATGAGCAGTTCTTC. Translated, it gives CASSQTSPNNEQFF.

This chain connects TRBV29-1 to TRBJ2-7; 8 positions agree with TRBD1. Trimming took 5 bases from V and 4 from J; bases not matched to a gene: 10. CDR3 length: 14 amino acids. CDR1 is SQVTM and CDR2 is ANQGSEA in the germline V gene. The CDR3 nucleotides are TGCAGCGTTCCGACGACAGGGGCTGGGTACGAGCAGTACTTC. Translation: CSVPTTGAGYEQYF.